A single sample is the source of the 20 T cell receptor beta chains below, sequenced in a study of T cell changes during pregnancy in multiple sclerosis. Assay used: immunoSEQ multiplex PCR; TCRdb lists only in-frame clones, some missing. The top ten hold under 9.5% of the sample, which has approximately 28,000 clones, more than 75% seen once. Sequencing was performed on CD8+ T cells from peripheral blood mononuclear cells, taken after pregnancy. The receptors here all came from a female donor with multiple sclerosis, enrolled in a pregnancy study.

V is TRBV29-1 and J is TRBJ2-5; perhaps TRBD2 as D (6 bases). The CDR3 has 14 residues. V lost 6 bases to trimming and J lost 3 bases, with 17 bases between them. CDR1 SQVTM and CDR2 ANQGSEA come from the germline V gene. CDR3 nucleotide sequence: TGCAGCGTACCCCTATTAGGGGAGGAAGAGACCCAGTACTTC. This encodes CSVPLLGEEETQYF.

This chain links TRBV27 with TRBJ2-7; the match to TRBD1 covers 8 bases. The V gene end was trimmed by 6 bases and the J gene end by 7 bases; junction bases not matched to a gene: 8. The germline CDR1 and CDR2 sequences are MNHEY and SMNVEV (reference sequence). The CDR3 is 13 amino acids. CDR3 loop: CASSIGQGLEQYF. The CDR3 nucleotides are TGTGCCAGCAGCATAGGACAGGGCTTGGAGCAGTACTTC.

CDR3 loop: CASSFITGGVTDTQYF. CDR3 coding DNA: TGTGCCAGCAGTTTTATAACGGGGGGGGTCACAGATACGCAGTATTTT. V is TRBV28 and J is TRBJ2-3; TRBD2 matches 8 bases. The CDR3 covers 16 residues. Trimming took 3 bases from V and 2 from J; bases not matched to a gene: 7. CDR1 MDHEN and CDR2 SYDVKM come from the germline V gene.

The genes are TRBV28 and TRBJ1-2, with TRBD1 matching over 10 bases. V dropped 6 bases and J dropped 4; count of bases not matched to a gene: 8. CDR3 length: 15 residues. Germline assignment: CDR1 MDHEN and CDR2 SYDVKM. DNA for the CDR3: TGTGCCAGCAGCCCGGCCGGGACAGGGGTCTATGGCTACACCTTC. Translation: CASSPAGTGVYGYTF.

The chain links TRBV2 to TRBJ1-2; TRBD1 might be the D (6 bases). In germline, CDR1 is SNHLY, CDR2 FYNNEI. The CDR3 runs to 16 residues. Trimming stripped 7 bases from V and 0 bases from J, with 18 bases between. CDR3 DNA sequence: TGTGCCAGCATTCCGGTAGAGGGGGAAGCTAACTATGGCTACACCTTC. This encodes CASIPVEGEANYGYTF.

The rearrangement links TRBV9 to TRBJ2-3; TRBD2 agrees at 9 bases. The CDR3 sequence is 16 residues long. Germline V lookup: CDR1 SGDLS, CDR2 YYNGEE. V gave up 0 bases and J gave up 2 bases; unmatched junction bases: 4. The CDR3 is CASSVGGGAYTDTQYF. The CDR3 DNA is TGTGCCAGCAGCGTAGGCGGGGGGGCTTACACAGATACGCAGTATTTT.

The rearrangement joins TRBV6-1 to TRBJ1-3; 7 nucleotides match TRBD1. The CDR3 spans 17 residues. Germline-derived CDR1 and CDR2 are MNHNS and SASEGT. Trimming cost V 4 bases and J 0 bases; bases outside gene matches: 9. CDR3 residues: CASSGTGAFLSGNTIYF. CDR3 bases: TGTGCCAGCAGTGGAACAGGGGCCTTCCTCTCTGGAAACACCATATATTTT.

The chain joins TRBV19 to TRBJ1-2; no clear D gene. V was pared by 2 bases and J by 4 bases, with 14 bases between. This CDR3 spans 15 amino acids. The germline V gene encodes CDR1 LNHDA and CDR2 SQIVND (reference sequence). The CDR3 loop is CASSINLRTLYGYTF. For the CDR3, the DNA is TGTGCCAGTAGTATAAATCTCAGAACCCTCTATGGCTACACCTTC.

This clone was picked up many times. The rearrangement joins TRBV11-2 to TRBJ1-2; D is uncertain. The CDR3 is made up of 13 amino acids. Germline V gene sequence: CDR1 SGHAT, CDR2 FQNNGV. V lost 5 bases and J lost 8, with 15 bases in between. The CDR3 bases are TGTGCCAGCAGCCCCGCCCGCCGTAGAGGCTACACCTTC. Its protein is CASSPARRRGYTF.

V gene TRBV7-2 combines with J gene TRBJ2-2; D possibly corresponds to TRBD2 (6 bases). Per the germline V gene, CDR1 is SGHTA and CDR2 is FQGNSA. The length of the CDR3 is 18 residues. Trimming pared 0 bases from V and 4 bases from J, leaving 18 bases between. The CDR3 nucleotides are TGTGCCAGCAGCTTAGCAGATATTAGGGAGGTTGTCACCGGGGAGCTGTTTTTT. Protein product: CASSLADIREVVTGELFF. Looking up the rest from reference TRBV7-2 and TRBJ2-2 gives the full variable domain: GAGVSQSPSNKVTEKGKDVELRCDPISGHTALYWYRQSLGQGLEFLIYFQGNSAPDKSGLPSDRFSAERTGGSVSTLTIQRTQQEDSAVYLCASSLADIREVVTGELFFGEGSRLTVL.

The V gene is TRBV4-3, the J gene TRBJ2-7; D might be TRBD2 (5 bases). Germline V gene data show CDR1 as LGHNA and CDR2 as YSLEER. V dropped 6 bases and J dropped 2 bases, with 11 bases sitting between them. The CDR3 covers 13 residues. CDR3 region: CASRADGTYEQYF. CDR3 DNA sequence: TGCGCCAGCAGAGCGGACGGAACCTACGAGCAGTACTTC.

The gene calls are TRBV4-3 and TRBJ2-1; TRBD2 matches at 9 bases. Trimming removed 1 base from V and 3 bases from J; junction bases left unmatched: 4. CDR3 length: 16 residues. Germline assignment: CDR1 LGHNA and CDR2 YSLEER. This CDR3 reads CASSQVVAGDYNEQFF. CDR3 nucleotide sequence: TGCGCCAGCAGCCAAGTAGTAGCGGGGGACTACAATGAGCAGTTCTTC.

The rearrangement links TRBV15 to TRBJ2-1, with 7 bases matching TRBD2. Germline loops: CDR1 LNHNV, CDR2 YYDKDF (reference sequence). The CDR3 spans 13 residues. The V and J ends lost 5 bases and 16 bases, in that order; junction bases with no gene match: 14. CDR3 loop: CATSAATGGFIFF. The CDR3 coding sequence is TGTGCCACCAGCGCCGCTACCGGGGGGTTTATATTCTTC.

The genes are TRBV6-6 and TRBJ2-1; tentatively, D is TRBD1 (6 bases). The V gene's germline CDR1 is MNHNY and CDR2 SVGAGI (reference sequence). V shed 0 bases and J shed 9 bases, with 18 bases lying between them. The CDR3 contains 16 residues. CDR3 bases: TGTGCCAGCAGTTACTCGCTTCATCAGGGGCGAACTGAGCAGTTCTTC. Amino acid sequence: CASSYSLHQGRTEQFF.

The chain couples TRBV4-1 to TRBJ1-1; D gene unclear. The germline CDR1 and CDR2 sequences are MGHRA and YSYEKL. With 2 bases removed from V and 1 base from J, the gap between germline ends came to 8 bases. CDR3 length: 14 residues. The DNA of the CDR3 is TGCGCCAGCAGCCAACTGGAGGAGAACACTGAAGCTTTCTTT. Protein: CASSQLEENTEAFF.

The chain combines TRBV28 with TRBJ1-2; D is possibly TRBD1 (6 bases). The V gene lost 4 bases and the J gene lost 6 bases, with 18 bases spanning the gap. Germline CDR1 is MDHEN and CDR2 is SYDVKM. This CDR3 is built from 15 residues. The CDR3 nucleotides read TGTGCCAGCAGTTCTTATCCCCAGGGGTGGGATGGCTACACCTTC. The encoded protein is CASSSYPQGWDGYTF.

The J gene is TRBJ2-7, the V gene TRBV5-8, with D tentatively TRBD1 (5 bases). The germline CDR1 and CDR2 sequences are SGHTS and YDEGEE. V lost 2 bases and J 2 bases, leaving 11 bases between the germline ends. The CDR3 spans 14 residues. This chain's CDR3 is CASSFPEGAYEQYF. The CDR3 coding sequence is TGTGCCAGCAGCTTCCCCGAAGGGGCCTACGAGCAGTACTTC.

The rearrangement uses TRBV27 and TRBJ1-1; 8 nucleotides match TRBD1. The CDR3 runs to 13 residues. Germline V gene sequence: CDR1 MNHEY, CDR2 SMNVEV (reference sequence). Trimming removed 6 bases from V and 6 bases from J; junction bases left unmatched: 6. The CDR3 sequence: CASSAGGSAEAFF. The CDR3 nucleotides are TGTGCCAGCAGCGCAGGGGGCTCGGCTGAAGCTTTCTTT.

The rearrangement uses TRBV5-1 and TRBJ2-7, with TRBD2 identical over 11 bases. From germline, CDR1 is SGHRS and CDR2 YFSETQ. The CDR3 totals 16 residues. The ends lost 2 bases at V and 0 bases at J; junction bases unmatched: 4. DNA for the CDR3: TGCGCCAGCAGCTTTAAACTAGCGGGGGCCTCCTACGAGCAGTACTTC. This gives the protein CASSFKLAGASYEQYF.

In the case of this clone: The sample has other DNA sequences that encode this CDR3 too. The chain combines TRBV5-4 with TRBJ1-1; no firm D call. The germline V gene encodes CDR1 SGHNT and CDR2 YYREEE (reference sequence). This CDR3 is 14 amino acids long. V lost 0 bases to trimming and J lost 4 bases, with 10 bases between them. This chain's CDR3 is CASSLAGLRTEAFF. Here the CDR3 DNA reads TGTGCCAGCAGCTTGGCCGGACTGCGCACTGAAGCTTTCTTT. Full variable domain (remainder filled in from reference TRBV5-4 and TRBJ1-1): ETGVTQSPTHLIKTRGQQVTLRCSSQSGHNTVSWYQQALGQGPQFIFQYYREEENGRGNFPPRFSGLQFPNYSSELNVNALELDDSALYLCASSLAGLRTEAFFGQGTRLTVV.